The 2 T cell receptor beta chains below were found in one sample sequenced in a study of blood T cell repertoires in COVID-19. Measured with immunoSEQ multiplex PCR; TCRdb has only the in-frame clones, and not every one. The data hold 200,000 to 250,000 clones, with about 91% observed a single time. The sample taken for sequencing was peripheral blood. All receptors come from a man in his thirties or forties with acute or convalescent COVID-19.

CDR3 residues: CASSSSGTSGRDEQFF. The CDR3 bases are TGTGCCAGCAGCTCCTCCGGGACTAGCGGGAGAGATGAGCAGTTCTTC. The rearrangement links TRBV7-9 to TRBJ2-1; 14 bases agree with TRBD2. V lost 4 bases, J lost 8 bases, and 7 bases stayed unmatched. Germline loops: CDR1 SEHNR, CDR2 FQNEAQ (reference sequence). The CDR3 sequence is 16 residues long.

The V and J genes are TRBV7-9 and TRBJ1-2; D not resolved. CDR1 SEHNR and CDR2 FQNEAQ come from the germline V gene (reference sequence). CDR3 length: 15 residues. V dropped 3 bases and J dropped 7 bases, with 18 bases sitting between them. CDR3: CASSLSRTGRGGYTF. The CDR3 DNA is TGTGCCAGCAGCTTGTCAAGGACGGGGAGAGGTGGCTACACCTTC.